Listed here is a single TCR beta chain. The data were obtained in a study of blood T cell repertoires in COVID-19. Study background: T cells, B-cell-depleted T cells, or PBMCs supplied cDNA or gDNA.

In the original analysis: Researchers report that nucleated cell counts were estimated from reference gene primer amplification. The repertoire was sequenced with immunoSEQ multiplex PCR; TCRdb's copy has only in-frame clones and lacks some. V, J and clone size reflect that table, while D and trimming were determined from the DNA. Found here are about 150,000 clones, roughly nine tenths of them singletons; the top ten hold roughly 4%. The sequenced sample consisted of peripheral blood. This TCR derives from a woman between 65 and 79 years old with acute or convalescent COVID-19.

CDR3 sequence (DNA): TGTGCCAGCAGTTTACTCGGGACAGGGACCGGCAATCAGCCCCAGCATTTT. Protein: CASSLLGTGTGNQPQHF. V usage is TRBV27 and J usage is TRBJ1-5; 9 bases align to TRBD1. Germline V gene sequence: CDR1 MNHEY, CDR2 SMNVEV (reference sequence). V was clipped by 2 bases and J by 2 bases; unmatched bases: 7. The CDR3 spans 17 residues.